A single TCR beta chain is shown here with its context. Which antigen it targets is not known. There are no base qualities to consult, and no much larger clone falls within one base. TCRbeta CDR3 regions were amplified from genomic DNA by means of the immunoSEQ Assay, a bias-controlled multiplex PCR. Processing in the source paper ran as follows. Within the assay, amplification of reference gene primers was used to estimate how many nucleated cells each sample contained. To quantify the absolute abundance of each unique TCRbeta CDR3 rearrangement, sequence reads were collapsed and filtered. For each sample, productive Simpson clonality was calculated as the square root of Simpson's diversity index over productive rearrangements. The source is immuneACCESS, and TCRdb retained only in-frame sequences with V and J called. Part of the clones is not carried over; for the studies checked, unresolved V genes explain less than half of this, and the remainder is unexplained. V and J calls and clone size are copied from that table; D and trimming were computed from the DNA. A total of some 200,000 clones appear in this sample, about 90% of them only once. Jointly, the top ten make up approximately 2.2% of the sample.

This record belongs to a study of blood T cell repertoires in COVID-19 (TCRdb year 2020). Some background on the complete study: Collaborator samples came from the United States, Italy and Spain and covered acute and convalescent phases of COVID-19. The material from the prospective study consisted of cDNA or gDNA derived from T cells, B-cell-depleted T cells, or PBMCs. Subjects who had been exposed to COVID-19, were actively infected with it, or had recovered from it provided the deeply sampled blood TCRbeta repertoires that made up the dataset. The repertoires were released in a freely available public database meant as a resource for research on the immune response to SARS-CoV-2. Samples came from the ongoing ImmuneRACE study (first 160 participants) plus 1,254 subjects from 6 global collaborators. The sample metadata nearly always contained a de-identified subject ID, COVID-19 status, age in years and sex. HLA class I and class II types, where available, came from metadata supplied by the sample provider rather than from assay-based typing.

The paper's findings and limits, for the study overall: How much clinical and demographic metadata was included differed by source and by participant, and the metadata was provided uncurated.

Enrolling through a virtual design, the prospective study's participants ranged in age from roughly 18 to 89 years and lived across 24 United States geographic areas. To assign participants to cohorts, the prospective study relied on clinical history that participants themselves reported in a screening survey and a study questionnaire. For ImmuneRACE Cohort 3, a participant was defined as recovered based on two consecutive negative NP/OP PCR tests, clearance by a healthcare professional, or resolution of symptoms. Mobile phlebotomists in the prospective study collected whole blood, serum and a nasopharyngeal or oropharyngeal swab from every participant. Participants in the prospective study had the option to provide additional blood draws and questionnaires over a roughly two-month period. Prospective study blood samples were shipped either frozen or at room temperature before DNA extraction. Measured from the cysteine to the phenylalanine, the CDR3 is 15 residues long. The read is trimmed to its CDR3 DNA, 45 bases read in frame from base 1. A distance of 19 bases separates the germline ends of V and J, which lose 6 bases and 5 bases respectively. Reading the germline V gene gives CDR1 KGHSH and CDR2 LQKENI.

The sequence joins TRBV18 to TRBJ2-5; TRBD1 is a possible D gene, resting on 6 matching bases. Sequenced sample: PBMCs or T cells enriched from blood (not recorded which). This receptor was taken from a woman in her twenties or thirties who had recovered from COVID-19. The nucleotide sequence is given as TGTGCCAGCTCTCCCGGCACAGGGCGAACGGAGACCCAGTACTTC. It specifies CASSPGTGRTETQYF. With all but the CDR3 taken from the reference TRBV18 and TRBJ2-5 genes, the full variable domain is: NAGVMQNPRHLVRRRGQEARLRCSPMKGHSHVYWYRQLPEEGLKFMVYLQKENIIDESGMPKERFSAEFPKEGPSILRIQQVVRGDSAAYFCASSPGTGRTETQYFGPGTRLLVL.